This TCR beta chain was obtained from a study of blood T cell repertoires in COVID-19 (dated by TCRdb to about 2020). Concerning the study at large: Samples covering the acute and convalescent phases of COVID-19 were provided by collaborators in the United States, Italy and Spain. The prospective study material was composed of cDNA or gDNA derived from T cells, B-cell-depleted T cells, or PBMCs. Deeply sampled blood TCRbeta repertoires from subjects exposed to, actively infected with, or recovered from COVID-19 were included in the dataset. The repertoires were released in a freely available public database meant as a resource for research on the immune response to SARS-CoV-2. The samples were drawn from two sources: the first 160 participants of the ongoing ImmuneRACE study, and 1,200 or so subjects contributed by 6 global collaborators. Nearly every sample came with metadata listing a de-identified subject ID, COVID-19 status, age in years and sex. Where available, HLA class I and class II types were obtained from metadata supplied by the sample provider rather than from assay-based typing.

Findings and caveats that apply to the study as a whole: The amount of clinical and demographic metadata varied by source and participant and was provided uncurated.

Points on this clone: The target of this receptor is not known. No much larger clonotype is one base removed from it; base qualities were not supplied.

TCRbeta CDR3 regions were amplified from genomic DNA by means of the immunoSEQ Assay, a bias-controlled multiplex PCR. Per the authors' processing: Nucleated cell counts per sample were estimated from amplification of reference gene primers within the assay. Sequence reads were collapsed and filtered to measure the absolute abundance of every unique TCRbeta CDR3 rearrangement. For each sample, productive Simpson clonality was calculated as the square root of Simpson's diversity index over productive rearrangements. TCRdb obtained this table from immuneACCESS and retained in-frame rearrangements with V and J assigned. These tables miss some clones; where compared with another copy, unresolved V genes account for less than half of the shortfall, and the remainder is unexplained. The D gene and trimming were derived from the DNA, and the V and J assignments and clone size from that table. The table for this sample lists 200,000 to 250,000 clones; more than 65% of them were counted only once. More than 9% of the sample goes to the ten largest clones.

Each collaborating institution followed its own protocols to collect whole blood in K2EDTA tubes. For TCRbeta analysis, collaborators shipped samples as frozen whole blood, isolated PBMCs, or DNA extracted from either of those sample types. CDR1 SNHLY and CDR2 FYNNEI are derived from the germline V gene. V is clipped by 1 base and J by 7 bases, and the sequence between their germline boundaries is 8 bases long. Measured from the cysteine to the phenylalanine, the CDR3 is 13 residues long. Only the CDR3 portion is preserved as DNA: 39 bases, with reading frame beginning at the first base. The sequence was obtained from a man aged 50 to 59 with active or convalescent COVID-19. This receptor chain uses TRBV2 and TRBJ2-1, with a weak D call of TRBD1 (5 bases match). Input material: peripheral blood. The CDR3 sequence is CASSEVRGNEQFF. The nucleotides are TGTGCCAGCAGTGAAGTTAGGGGAAATGAGCAGTTCTTC.